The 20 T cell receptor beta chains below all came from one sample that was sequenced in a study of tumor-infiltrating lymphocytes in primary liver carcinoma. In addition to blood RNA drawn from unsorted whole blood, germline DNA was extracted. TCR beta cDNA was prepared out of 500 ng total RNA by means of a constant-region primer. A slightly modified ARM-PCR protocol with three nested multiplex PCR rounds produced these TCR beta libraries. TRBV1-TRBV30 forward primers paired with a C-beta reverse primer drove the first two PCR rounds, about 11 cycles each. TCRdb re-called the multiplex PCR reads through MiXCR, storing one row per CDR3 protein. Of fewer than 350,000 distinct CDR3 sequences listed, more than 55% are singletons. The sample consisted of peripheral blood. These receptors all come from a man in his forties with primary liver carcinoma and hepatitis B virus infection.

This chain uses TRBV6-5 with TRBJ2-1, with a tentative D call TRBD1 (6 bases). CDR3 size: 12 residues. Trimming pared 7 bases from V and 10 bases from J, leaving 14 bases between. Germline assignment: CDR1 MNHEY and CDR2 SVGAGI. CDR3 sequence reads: CASINTGQEQFF. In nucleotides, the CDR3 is TGTGCCAGCATCAACACGGGACAAGAGCAGTTCTTC.

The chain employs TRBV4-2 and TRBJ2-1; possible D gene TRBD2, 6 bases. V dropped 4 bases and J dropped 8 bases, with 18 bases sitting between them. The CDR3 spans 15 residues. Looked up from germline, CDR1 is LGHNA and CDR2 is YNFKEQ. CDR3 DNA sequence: TGTGCCAGCAGCCCAGATAGCGGCCCAGATGATGAGCAGTTCTTC. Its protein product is CASSPDSGPDDEQFF.

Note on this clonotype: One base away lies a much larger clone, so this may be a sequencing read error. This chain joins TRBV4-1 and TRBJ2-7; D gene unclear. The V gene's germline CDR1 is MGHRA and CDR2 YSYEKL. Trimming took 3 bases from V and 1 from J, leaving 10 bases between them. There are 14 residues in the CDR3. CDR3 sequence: CASSQTRVSYEQYF. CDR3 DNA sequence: TGCGCCAGCAGCCAGACCCGGGTATCCTACGAGCAGTACTTC.

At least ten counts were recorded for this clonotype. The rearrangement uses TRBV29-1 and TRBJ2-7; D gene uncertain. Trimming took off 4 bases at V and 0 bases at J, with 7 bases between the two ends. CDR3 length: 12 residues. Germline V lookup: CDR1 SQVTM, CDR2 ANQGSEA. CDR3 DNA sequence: TGCAGCGTTGGTCAGTCCTCCTACGAGCAGTACTTC. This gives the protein CSVGQSSYEQYF.

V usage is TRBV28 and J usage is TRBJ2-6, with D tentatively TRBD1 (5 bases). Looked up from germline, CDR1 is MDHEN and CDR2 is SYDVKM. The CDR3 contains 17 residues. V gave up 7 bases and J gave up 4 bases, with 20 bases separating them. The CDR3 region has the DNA TGTGCCAGCATTTCGACGGACAACGCGTACGGGGCCAACGTCCTGACTTTC. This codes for CASISTDNAYGANVLTF. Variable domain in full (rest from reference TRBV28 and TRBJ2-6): DVKVTQSSRYLVKRTGEKVFLECVQDMDHENMFWYRQDPGLGLRLIYFSYDVKMKEKGDIPEGYSVSREKKERFSLILESASTNQTSMYLCASISTDNAYGANVLTFGAGSRLTVL.

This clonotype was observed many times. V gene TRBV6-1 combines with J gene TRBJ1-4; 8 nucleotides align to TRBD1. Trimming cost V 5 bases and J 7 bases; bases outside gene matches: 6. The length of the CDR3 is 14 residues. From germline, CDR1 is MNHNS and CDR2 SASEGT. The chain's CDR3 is CASSKDRESEKLFF. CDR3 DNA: TGTGCCAGCAGTAAGGACAGGGAGAGTGAAAAACTGTTTTTT.

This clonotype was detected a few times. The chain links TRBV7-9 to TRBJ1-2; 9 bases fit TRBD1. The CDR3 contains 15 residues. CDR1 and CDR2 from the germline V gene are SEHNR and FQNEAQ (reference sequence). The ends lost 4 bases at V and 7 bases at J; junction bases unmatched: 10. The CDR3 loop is CASSYQDRGRGGYTF. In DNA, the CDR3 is TGTGCCAGCAGCTACCAAGACAGGGGGAGAGGTGGCTACACCTTC.

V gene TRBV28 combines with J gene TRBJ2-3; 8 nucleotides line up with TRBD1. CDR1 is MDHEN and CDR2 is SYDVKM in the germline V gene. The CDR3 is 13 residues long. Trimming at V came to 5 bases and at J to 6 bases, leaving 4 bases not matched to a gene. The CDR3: CASSQGADDTQYF. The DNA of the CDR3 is TGTGCCAGCAGTCAGGGGGCGGATGATACGCAGTATTTT.

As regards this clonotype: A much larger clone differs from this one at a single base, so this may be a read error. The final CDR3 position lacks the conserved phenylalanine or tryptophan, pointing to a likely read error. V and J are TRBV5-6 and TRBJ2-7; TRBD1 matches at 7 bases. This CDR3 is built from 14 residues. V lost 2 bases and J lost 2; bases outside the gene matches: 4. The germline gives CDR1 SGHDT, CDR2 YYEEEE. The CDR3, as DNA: TGTGCCAGCAGCTTATGGACAGGTACCTACGAGCAGTACTAC. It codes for CASSLWTGTYEQYY.

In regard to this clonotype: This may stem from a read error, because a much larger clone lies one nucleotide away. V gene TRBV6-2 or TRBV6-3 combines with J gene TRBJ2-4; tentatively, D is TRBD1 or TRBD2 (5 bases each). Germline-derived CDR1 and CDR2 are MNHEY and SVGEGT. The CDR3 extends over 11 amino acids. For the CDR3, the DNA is TGTGCCAGCAGATGGGGGAACATTCAGTGCTTC. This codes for CASRWGNIQCF.

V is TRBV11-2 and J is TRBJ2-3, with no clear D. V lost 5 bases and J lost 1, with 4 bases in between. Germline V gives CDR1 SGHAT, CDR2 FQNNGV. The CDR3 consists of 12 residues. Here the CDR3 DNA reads TGTGCCAGCAGCGCCTGCACAGATACGCAGTATTTT. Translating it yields CASSACTDTQYF.

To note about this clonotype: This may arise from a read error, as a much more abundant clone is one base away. DNA for the CDR3: TGTGTCAGCAGTTACTTGGACTGGAACACCGGGGAGCTGTTTTTT. Its translation: CVSSYLDWNTGELFF. The chain is built from TRBV12-3 or TRBV12-4 and TRBJ2-2; D is possibly TRBD2 (5 bases). This CDR3 spans 15 amino acids.

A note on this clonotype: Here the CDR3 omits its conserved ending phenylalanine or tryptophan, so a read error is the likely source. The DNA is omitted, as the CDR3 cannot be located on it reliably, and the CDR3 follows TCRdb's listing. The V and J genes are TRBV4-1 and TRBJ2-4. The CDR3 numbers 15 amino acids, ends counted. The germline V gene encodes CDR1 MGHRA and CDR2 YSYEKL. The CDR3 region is CASSPVLQKGNIQHL.

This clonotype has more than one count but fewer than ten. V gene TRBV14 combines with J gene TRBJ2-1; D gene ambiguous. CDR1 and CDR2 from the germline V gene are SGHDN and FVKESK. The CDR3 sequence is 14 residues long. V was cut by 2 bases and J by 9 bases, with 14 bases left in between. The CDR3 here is CASSQSYISGEQFF. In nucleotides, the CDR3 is TGTGCCAGCAGCCAATCTTATATCTCGGGTGAGCAGTTCTTC.

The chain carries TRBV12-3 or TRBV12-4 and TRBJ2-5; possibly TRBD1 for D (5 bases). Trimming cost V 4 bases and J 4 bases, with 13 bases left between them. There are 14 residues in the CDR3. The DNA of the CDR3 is TGTGCCAGCAGTTCCACACAGGAAGGAGAGACCCAGTACTTC. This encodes CASSSTQEGETQYF.

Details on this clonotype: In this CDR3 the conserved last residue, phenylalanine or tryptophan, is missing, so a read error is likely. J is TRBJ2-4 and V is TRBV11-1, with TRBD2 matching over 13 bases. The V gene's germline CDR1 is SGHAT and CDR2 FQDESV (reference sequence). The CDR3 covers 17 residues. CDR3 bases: TGTGTCAGCAGCTATCCCGGGACTAGCGGGACCAAAAACATTCAGTACTCC. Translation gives CVSSYPGTSGTKNIQYS.

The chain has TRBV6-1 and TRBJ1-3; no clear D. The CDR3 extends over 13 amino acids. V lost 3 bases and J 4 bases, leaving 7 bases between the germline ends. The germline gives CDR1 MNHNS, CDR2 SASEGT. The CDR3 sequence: CASSEFSGNTIYF. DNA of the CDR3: TGTGCCAGCAGTGAGTTTTCGGGAAACACCATATATTTT.

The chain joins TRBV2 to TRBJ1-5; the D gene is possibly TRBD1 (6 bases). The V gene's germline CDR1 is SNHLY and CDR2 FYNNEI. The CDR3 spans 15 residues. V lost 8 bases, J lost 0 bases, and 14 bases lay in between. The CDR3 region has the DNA TGTGCCAGCCGGGGGGGGGCGAGTAGCAATCAGCCCCAGCATTTT. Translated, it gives CASRGGASSNQPQHF.

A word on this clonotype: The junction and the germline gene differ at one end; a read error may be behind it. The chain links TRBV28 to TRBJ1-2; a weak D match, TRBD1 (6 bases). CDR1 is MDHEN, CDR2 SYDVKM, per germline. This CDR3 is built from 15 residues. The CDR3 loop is CASRIDGGINYGYTF. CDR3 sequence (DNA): TGTGCCAGCAGGATCGACGGGGGCATTAACTATGGCTACACATTC.

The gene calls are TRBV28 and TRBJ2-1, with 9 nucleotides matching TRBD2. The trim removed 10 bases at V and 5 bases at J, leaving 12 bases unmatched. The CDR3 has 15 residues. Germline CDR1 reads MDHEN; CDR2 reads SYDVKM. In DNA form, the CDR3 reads TGTGCCACCGACGGGCGGGGGGGCATTAACAATGAGCAGTTCTTC. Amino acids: CATDGRGGINNEQFF. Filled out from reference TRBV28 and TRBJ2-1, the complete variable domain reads DVKVTQSSRYLVKRTGEKVFLECVQDMDHENMFWYRQDPGLGLRLIYFSYDVKMKEKGDIPEGYSVSREKKERFSLILESASTNQTSMYLCATDGRGGINNEQFFGPGTRLTVL.